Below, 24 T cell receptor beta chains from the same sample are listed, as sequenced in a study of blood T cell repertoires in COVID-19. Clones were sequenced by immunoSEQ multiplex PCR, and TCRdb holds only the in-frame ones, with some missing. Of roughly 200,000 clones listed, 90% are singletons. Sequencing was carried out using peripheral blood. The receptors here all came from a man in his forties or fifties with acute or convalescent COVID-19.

The CDR3 here is CASSATGTWETQYF. The CDR3 DNA reads as TGTGCCAGCTCAGCGACAGGGACTTGGGAGACCCAGTACTTC. V gene TRBV18 combines with J gene TRBJ2-5, with a weak D call TRBD1 (7 bases). The CDR3 has 14 amino acids. CDR1 is KGHSH and CDR2 is LQKENI in the germline V gene. With 5 bases removed from V and 5 bases from J, the gap between germline ends came to 15 bases.

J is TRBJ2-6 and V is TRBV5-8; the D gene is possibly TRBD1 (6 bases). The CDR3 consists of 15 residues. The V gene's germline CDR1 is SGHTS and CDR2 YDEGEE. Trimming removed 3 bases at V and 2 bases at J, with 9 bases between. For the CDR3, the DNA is TGTGCCAGCAGCTCTTCAGGGGCTGGGGCCAACGTCCTGACTTTC. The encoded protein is CASSSSGAGANVLTF.

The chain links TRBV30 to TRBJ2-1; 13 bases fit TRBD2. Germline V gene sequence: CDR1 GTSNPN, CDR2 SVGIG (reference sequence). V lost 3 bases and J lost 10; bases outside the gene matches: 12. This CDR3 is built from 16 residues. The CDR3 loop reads CAWRTPGLAGPREQFF. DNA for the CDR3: TGTGCCTGGAGGACACCGGGACTAGCGGGGCCCCGGGAGCAGTTCTTC. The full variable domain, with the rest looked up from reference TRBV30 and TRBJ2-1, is SQTIHQWPATLVQPVGSPLSLECTVEGTSNPNLYWYRQAAGRGLQLLFYSVGIGQISSEVPQNLSASRPQDRQFILSSKKLLLSDSGFYLCAWRTPGLAGPREQFFGPGTRLTVL.

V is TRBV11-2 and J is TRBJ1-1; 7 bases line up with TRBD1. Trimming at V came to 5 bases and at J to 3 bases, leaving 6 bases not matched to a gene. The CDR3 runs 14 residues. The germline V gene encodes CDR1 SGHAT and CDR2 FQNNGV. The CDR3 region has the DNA TGTGCCAGCAGCCTTGACAGGGCGGACACTGAAGCTTTCTTT. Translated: CASSLDRADTEAFF.

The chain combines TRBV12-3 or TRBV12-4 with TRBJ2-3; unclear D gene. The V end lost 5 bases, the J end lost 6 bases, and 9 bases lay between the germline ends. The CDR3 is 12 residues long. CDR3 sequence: CASSLFGDTQYF. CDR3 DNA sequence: TGTGCCAGCAGTCTCTTCGGGGATACGCAGTATTTT.

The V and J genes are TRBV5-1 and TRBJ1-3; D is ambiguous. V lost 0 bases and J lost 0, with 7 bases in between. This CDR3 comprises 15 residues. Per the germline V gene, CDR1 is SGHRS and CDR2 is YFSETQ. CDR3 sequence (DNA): TGCGCCAGCAGCTTGGAGGGAGGCTCTGGAAACACCATATATTTT. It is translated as CASSLEGGSGNTIYF.

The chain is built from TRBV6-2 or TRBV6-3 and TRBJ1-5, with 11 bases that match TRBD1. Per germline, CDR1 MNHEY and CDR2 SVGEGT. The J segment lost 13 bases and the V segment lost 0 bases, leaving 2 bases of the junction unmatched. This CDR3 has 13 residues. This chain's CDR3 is CASSYSGQGVQHF. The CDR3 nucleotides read TGTGCCAGCAGTTACTCGGGACAGGGGGTGCAGCATTTT.

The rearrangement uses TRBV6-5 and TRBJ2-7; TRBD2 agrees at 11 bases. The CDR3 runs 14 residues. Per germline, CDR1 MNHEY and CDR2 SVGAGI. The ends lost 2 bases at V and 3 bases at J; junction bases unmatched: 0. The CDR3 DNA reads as TGTGCCAGCAGTTACACTAGCGGGGGCTACGAGCAGTACTTC. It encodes CASSYTSGGYEQYF.

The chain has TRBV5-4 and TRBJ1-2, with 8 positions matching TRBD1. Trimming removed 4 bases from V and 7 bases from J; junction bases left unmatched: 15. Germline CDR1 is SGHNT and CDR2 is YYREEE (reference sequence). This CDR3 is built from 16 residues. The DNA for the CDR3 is TGTGCCAGCAGCCCCGTCCCCCAGGGGGCGACGGGTGGCTACACCTTC. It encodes CASSPVPQGATGGYTF.

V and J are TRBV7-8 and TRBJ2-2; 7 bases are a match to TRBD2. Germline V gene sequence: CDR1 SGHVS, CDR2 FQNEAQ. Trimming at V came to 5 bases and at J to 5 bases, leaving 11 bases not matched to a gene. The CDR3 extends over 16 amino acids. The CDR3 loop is CASSQRAGVGTGELFF. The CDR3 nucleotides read TGTGCCAGCAGCCAGAGGGCGGGAGTAGGGACCGGGGAGCTGTTTTTT. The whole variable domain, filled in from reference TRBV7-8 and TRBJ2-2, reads GAGVSQSPRYKVAKRGQDVALRCDPISGHVSLFWYQQALGQGPEFLTYFQNEAQLDKSGLPSDRFFAERPEGSVSTLKIQRTQQEDSAVYLCASSQRAGVGTGELFFGEGSRLTVL.

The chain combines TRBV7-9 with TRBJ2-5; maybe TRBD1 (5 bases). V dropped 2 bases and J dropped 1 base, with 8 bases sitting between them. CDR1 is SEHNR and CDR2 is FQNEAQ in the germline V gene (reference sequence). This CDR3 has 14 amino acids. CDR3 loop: CASSLTGSQETQYF. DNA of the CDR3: TGTGCCAGCAGCTTAACAGGATCCCAAGAGACCCAGTACTTC. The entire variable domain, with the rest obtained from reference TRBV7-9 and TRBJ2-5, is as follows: DTGVSQNPRHKITKRGQNVTFRCDPISEHNRLYWYRQTLGQGPEFLTYFQNEAQLEKSRLLSDRFSAERPKGSFSTLEIQRTEQGDSAMYLCASSLTGSQETQYFGPGTRLLVL.

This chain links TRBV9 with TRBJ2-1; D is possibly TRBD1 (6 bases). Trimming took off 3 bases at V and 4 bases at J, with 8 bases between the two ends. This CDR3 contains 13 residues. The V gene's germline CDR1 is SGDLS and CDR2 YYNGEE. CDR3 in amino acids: CASSAGQYNEQFF. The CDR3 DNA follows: TGTGCCAGCAGCGCCGGACAGTACAATGAGCAGTTCTTC.

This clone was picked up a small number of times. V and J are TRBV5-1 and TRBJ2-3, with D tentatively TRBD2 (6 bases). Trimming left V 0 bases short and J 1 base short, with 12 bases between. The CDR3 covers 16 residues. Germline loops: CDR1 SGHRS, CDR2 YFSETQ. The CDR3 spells CASSLAPPSGTDTQYF. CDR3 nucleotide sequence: TGCGCCAGCAGCTTGGCCCCTCCTAGCGGCACAGATACGCAGTATTTT. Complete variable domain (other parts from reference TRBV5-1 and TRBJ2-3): KAGVTQTPRYLIKTRGQQVTLSCSPISGHRSVSWYQQTPGQGLQFLFEYFSETQRNKGNFPGRFSGRQFSNSRSEMNVSTLELGDSALYLCASSLAPPSGTDTQYFGPGTRLTVL.

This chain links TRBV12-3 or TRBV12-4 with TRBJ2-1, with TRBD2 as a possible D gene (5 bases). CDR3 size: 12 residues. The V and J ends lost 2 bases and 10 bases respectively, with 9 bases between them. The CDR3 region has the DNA TGTGCCAGCAGTTTATCTAGCATCGAGCAGTTCTTC. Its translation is CASSLSSIEQFF.

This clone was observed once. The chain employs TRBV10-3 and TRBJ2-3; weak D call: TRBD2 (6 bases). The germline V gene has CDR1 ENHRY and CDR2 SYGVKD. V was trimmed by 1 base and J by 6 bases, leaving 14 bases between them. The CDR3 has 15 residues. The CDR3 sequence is CAISEWGGNGDTQYF. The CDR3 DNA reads TGTGCCATCAGTGAGTGGGGCGGGAACGGGGATACGCAGTATTTT.

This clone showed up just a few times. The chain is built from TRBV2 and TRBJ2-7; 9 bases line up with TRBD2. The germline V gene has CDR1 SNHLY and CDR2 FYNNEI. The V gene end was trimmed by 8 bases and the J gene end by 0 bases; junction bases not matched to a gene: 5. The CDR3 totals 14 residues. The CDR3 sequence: CASGALAGSYEQYF. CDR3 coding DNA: TGTGCCAGCGGAGCACTAGCGGGCTCCTACGAGCAGTACTTC. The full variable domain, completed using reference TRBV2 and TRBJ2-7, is EPEVTQTPSHQVTQMGQEVILRCVPISNHLYFYWYRQILGQKVEFLVSFYNNEISEKSEIFDDQFSVERPDGSNFTLKIRSTKLEDSAMYFCASGALAGSYEQYFGPGTRLTVT.

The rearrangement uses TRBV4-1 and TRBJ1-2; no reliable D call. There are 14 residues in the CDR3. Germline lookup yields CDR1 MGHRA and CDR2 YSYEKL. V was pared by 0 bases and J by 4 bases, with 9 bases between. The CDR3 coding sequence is TGCGCCAGCAGCCAAGAAGCTAGCTCCTATGGCTACACCTTC. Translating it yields CASSQEASSYGYTF.

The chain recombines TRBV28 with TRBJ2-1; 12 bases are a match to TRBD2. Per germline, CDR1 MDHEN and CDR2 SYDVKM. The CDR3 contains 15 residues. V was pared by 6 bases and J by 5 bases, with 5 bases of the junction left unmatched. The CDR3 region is CASRTSGGAHNEQFF. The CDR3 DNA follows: TGTGCCAGCAGGACTAGCGGGGGAGCACACAATGAGCAGTTCTTC.

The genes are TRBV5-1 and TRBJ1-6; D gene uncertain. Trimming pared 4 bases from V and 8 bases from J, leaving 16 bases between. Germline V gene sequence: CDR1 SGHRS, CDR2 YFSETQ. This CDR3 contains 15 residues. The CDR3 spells CASSVTYPTDSPLHF. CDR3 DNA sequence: TGCGCCAGCAGCGTCACTTACCCTACGGATTCACCCCTCCACTTT.

The CDR3 nucleotides read TGTGCCAGCAGCTTTCGACAGGTGAACACTGAAGCTTTCTTT. This encodes CASSFRQVNTEAFF. V and J are TRBV11-2 and TRBJ1-1; possibly TRBD1 for D (6 bases). Germline CDR1 is SGHAT and CDR2 is FQNNGV. The ends were cut back, 3 bases at V and 0 bases at J, with 8 bases in the middle. The CDR3 sequence is 14 residues long.

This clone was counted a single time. CDR3: CASRPGVSYNSPLHF. The CDR3 DNA reads TGTGCCAGCAGACCAGGTGTCTCCTATAATTCACCCCTCCACTTT. The V call is TRBV7-2, the J call TRBJ1-6; D is unclear. CDR1 is SGHTA, CDR2 FQGNSA, per germline. Trimming cost V 6 bases and J 0 bases, with 9 bases left between them. The CDR3 runs to 15 residues.

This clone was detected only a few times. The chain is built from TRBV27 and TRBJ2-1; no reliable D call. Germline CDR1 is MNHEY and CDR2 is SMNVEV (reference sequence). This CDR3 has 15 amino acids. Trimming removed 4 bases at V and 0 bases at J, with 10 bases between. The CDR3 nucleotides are TGTGCCAGCAGTTCCGAGCGCCCCTCCTACAATGAGCAGTTCTTC. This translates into CASSSERPSYNEQFF.

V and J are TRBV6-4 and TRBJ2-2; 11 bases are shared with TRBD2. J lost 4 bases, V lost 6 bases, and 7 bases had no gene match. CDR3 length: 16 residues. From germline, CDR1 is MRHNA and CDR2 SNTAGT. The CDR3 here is CASSNLAGGRTGELFF. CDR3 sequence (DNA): TGTGCCAGCAGCAACCTAGCGGGGGGCCGCACCGGGGAGCTGTTTTTT.

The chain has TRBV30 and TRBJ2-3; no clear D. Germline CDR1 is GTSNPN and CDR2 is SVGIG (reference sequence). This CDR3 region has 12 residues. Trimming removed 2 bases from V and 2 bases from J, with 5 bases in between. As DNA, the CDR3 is TGTGCCTGGAGTCCATCCACAGATACGCAGTATTTT. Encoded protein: CAWSPSTDTQYF.